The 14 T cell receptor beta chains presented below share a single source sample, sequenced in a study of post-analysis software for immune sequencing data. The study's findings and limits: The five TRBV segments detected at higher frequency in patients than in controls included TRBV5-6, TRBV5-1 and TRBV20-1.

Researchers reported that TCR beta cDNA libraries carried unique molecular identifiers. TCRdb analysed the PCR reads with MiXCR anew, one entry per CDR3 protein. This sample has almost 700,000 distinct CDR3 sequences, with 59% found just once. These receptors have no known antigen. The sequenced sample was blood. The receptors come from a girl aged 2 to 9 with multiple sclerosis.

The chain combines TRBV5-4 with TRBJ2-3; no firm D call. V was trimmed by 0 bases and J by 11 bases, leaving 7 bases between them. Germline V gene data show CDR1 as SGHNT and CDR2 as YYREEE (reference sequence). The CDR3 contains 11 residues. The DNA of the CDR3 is TGTGCCAGCAGCTTGGGGGGTGGGCAGTATTTT. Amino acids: CASSLGGGQYF.

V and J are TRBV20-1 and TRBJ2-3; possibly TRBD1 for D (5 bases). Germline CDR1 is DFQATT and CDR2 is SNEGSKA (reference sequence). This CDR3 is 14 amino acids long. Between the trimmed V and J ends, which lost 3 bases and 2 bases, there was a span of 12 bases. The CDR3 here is CSASRATHTDTQYF. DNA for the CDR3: TGCAGTGCTAGCAGGGCCACCCACACAGATACGCAGTATTTT.

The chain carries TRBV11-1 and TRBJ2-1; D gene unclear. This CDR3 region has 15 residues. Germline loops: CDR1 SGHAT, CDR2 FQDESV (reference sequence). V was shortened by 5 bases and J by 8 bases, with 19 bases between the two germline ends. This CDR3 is CASSLGPAGSHEQFF. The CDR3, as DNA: TGTGCCAGCAGCCTTGGGCCCGCAGGTAGCCATGAGCAGTTCTTC.

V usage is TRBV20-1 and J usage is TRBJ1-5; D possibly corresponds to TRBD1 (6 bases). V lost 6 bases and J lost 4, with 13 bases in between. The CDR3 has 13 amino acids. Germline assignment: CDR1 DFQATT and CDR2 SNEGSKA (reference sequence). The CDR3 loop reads CSAQAGVNQPQHF. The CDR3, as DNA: TGCAGTGCCCAGGCAGGGGTAAATCAGCCCCAGCATTTT.

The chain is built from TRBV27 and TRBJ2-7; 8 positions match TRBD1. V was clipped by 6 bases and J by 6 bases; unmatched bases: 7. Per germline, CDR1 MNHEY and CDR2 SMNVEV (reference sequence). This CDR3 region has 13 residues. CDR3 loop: CASSKRTGLEQYF. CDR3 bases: TGTGCCAGCAGCAAACGGACAGGGCTCGAGCAGTACTTC.

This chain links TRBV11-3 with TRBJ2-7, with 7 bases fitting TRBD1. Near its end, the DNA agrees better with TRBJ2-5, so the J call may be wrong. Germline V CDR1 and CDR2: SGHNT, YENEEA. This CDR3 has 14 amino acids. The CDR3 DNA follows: TGTGCCAGCAGCTCCCAGGGGGACCCTGAGACCCAGTACTTC. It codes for CASSSQGDPETQYF.

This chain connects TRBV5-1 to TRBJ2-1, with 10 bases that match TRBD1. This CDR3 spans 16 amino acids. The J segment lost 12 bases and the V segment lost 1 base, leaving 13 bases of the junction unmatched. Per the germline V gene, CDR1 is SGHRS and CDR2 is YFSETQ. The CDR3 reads CASSLTISRDRGAQFF. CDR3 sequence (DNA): TGCGCCAGCAGCTTGACCATTTCCCGGGACAGGGGTGCGCAGTTCTTC.

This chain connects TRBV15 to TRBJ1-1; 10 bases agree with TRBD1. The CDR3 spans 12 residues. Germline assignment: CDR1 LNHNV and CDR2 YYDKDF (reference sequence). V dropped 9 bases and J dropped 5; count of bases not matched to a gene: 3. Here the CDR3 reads CATGQGRTEAFF. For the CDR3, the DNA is TGTGCCACGGGACAGGGGAGGACTGAAGCTTTCTTT.

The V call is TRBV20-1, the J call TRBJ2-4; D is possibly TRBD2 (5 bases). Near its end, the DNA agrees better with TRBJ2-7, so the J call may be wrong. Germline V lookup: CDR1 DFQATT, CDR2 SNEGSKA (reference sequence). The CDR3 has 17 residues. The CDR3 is CSARERWPGRAGDEQYF. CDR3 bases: TGCAGTGCTAGAGAAAGATGGCCAGGAAGGGCCGGGGACGAGCAGTACTTC.

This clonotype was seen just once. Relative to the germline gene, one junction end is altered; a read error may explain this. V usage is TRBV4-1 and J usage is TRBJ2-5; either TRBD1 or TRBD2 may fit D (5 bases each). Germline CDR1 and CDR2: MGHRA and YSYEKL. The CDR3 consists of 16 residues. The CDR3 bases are TGCGCCAGCAGCCAAAACCCCGGGGCATGGGAAGAGACCCAGTGCTTC. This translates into CASSQNPGAWEETQCF.

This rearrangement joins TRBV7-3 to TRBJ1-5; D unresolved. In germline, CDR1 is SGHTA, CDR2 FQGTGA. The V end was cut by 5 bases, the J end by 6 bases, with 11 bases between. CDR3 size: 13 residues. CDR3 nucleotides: TGTGCCAGCAGCCGGGCGTTGGGTCAGCCCCAGCATTTT. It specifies CASSRALGQPQHF.

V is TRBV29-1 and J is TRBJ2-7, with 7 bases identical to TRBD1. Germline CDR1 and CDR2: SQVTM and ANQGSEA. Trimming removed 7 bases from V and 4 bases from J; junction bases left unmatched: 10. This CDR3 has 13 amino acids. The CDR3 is CSATGTVTYEQYF. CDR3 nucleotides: TGCAGCGCCACCGGGACAGTTACATACGAGCAGTACTTC.

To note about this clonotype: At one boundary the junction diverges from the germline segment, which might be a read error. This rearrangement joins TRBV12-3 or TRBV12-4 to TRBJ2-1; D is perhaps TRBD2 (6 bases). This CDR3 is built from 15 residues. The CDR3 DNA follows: TGTGCCAGCACTTTAGCGGAAAGCTCCTACAATGAGCAGTTCTTC. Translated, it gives CASTLAESSYNEQFF.

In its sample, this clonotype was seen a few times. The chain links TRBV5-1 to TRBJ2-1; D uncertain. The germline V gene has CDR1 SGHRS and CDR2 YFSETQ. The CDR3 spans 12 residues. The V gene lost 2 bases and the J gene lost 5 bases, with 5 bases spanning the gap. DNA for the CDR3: TGCGCCAGCAGCTTCACCCACAATGAGCAGTTCTTC. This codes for CASSFTHNEQFF.